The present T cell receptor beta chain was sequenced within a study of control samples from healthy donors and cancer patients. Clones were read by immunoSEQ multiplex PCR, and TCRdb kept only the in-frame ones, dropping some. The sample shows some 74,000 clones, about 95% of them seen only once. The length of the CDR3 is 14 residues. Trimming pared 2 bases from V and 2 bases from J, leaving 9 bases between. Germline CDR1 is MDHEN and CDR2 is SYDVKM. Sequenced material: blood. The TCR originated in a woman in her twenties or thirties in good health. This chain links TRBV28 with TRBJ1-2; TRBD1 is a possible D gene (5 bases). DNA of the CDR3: TGTGCCAGCAGTTTACTTGGGGGGAACTATGGCTACACCTTC. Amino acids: CASSLLGGNYGYTF.